This T cell receptor (beta chain) was obtained from a study of CDR3 diversity in severe acne. A single record per CDR3 protein comes from TCRdb applying MiXCR to the PCR reads. The sample carries around 94,000 distinct CDR3 sequences, roughly half recorded once. CDR3 length equals 15 residues. With 3 bases clipped from V and 4 bases from J, the junction kept 8 bases outside the gene matches. Per germline, CDR1 SEHNR and CDR2 FQNEAQ (reference sequence). The sample taken for sequencing was blood. The TCR comes from a male donor with acne. The rearrangement uses TRBV7-9 and TRBJ1-1; 7 positions match TRBD1. CDR3 DNA sequence: TGTGCCAGCAGCTTGGGTTCTCAGGGGGGCACTGAAGCTTTCTTT. Encoded protein: CASSLGSQGGTEAFF.